One and the same sample provided the 14 T cell receptor beta chains below, sequenced in a study of metastatic and nonmetastatic thyroid tumors. No patient had received any treatment before thyroid surgery. TCRdb re-called clones via MiXCR from the PCR reads. The table includes about 16,000 clones, 15% to 17% detected once. Specimen: blood. The receptors here all came from a female donor with papillary thyroid cancer or a benign thyroid nodule (not recorded which). Some clones in this sample may be carry-over from other donors' samples.

The chain couples TRBV28 to TRBJ1-4; D is uncertain. Germline CDR1 is MDHEN and CDR2 is SYDVKM. The V end lost 7 bases, the J end lost 5 bases, and 11 bases lay between the germline ends. CDR3 length: 13 residues. The CDR3 spells CASNVGPNEKLFF. In DNA form, the CDR3 reads TGTGCCAGCAACGTGGGCCCGAATGAAAAACTGTTTTTT.

Here the CDR3 reads CASSFAGTSWSKEQYF. For the CDR3, the DNA is TGTGCCAGCAGCTTCGCGGGGACTAGCTGGAGTAAAGAGCAGTACTTC. The J gene is TRBJ2-7, the V gene TRBV7-2; 9 bases align to TRBD2. The CDR3 has 16 amino acids. After removal of 3 bases from V and 7 bases from J, the junction contained 13 bases not matched to a gene. Germline CDR1 and CDR2: SGHTA and FQGNSA.

The chain employs TRBV11-1 and TRBJ2-1; 12 positions agree with TRBD1. The V and J ends lost 5 bases and 5 bases, in that order; junction bases with no gene match: 7. This CDR3 is 16 amino acids long. Germline CDR1 is SGHAT and CDR2 is FQDESV (reference sequence). The CDR3 loop reads CASSARDRGRDNEQFF. CDR3 DNA sequence: TGTGCCAGCAGCGCTAGGGACAGGGGGCGCGACAATGAGCAGTTCTTC. Full variable domain (outside the CDR3, taken from reference TRBV11-1 and TRBJ2-1): EAEVAQSPRYKITEKSQAVAFWCDPISGHATLYWYRQILGQGPELLVQFQDESVVDDSQLPKDRFSAERLKGVDSTLKIQPAELGDSAMYLCASSARDRGRDNEQFFGPGTRLTVL.

This clone was detected many times. The rearrangement uses TRBV2 and TRBJ1-1; 11 bases agree with TRBD1. V shed 8 bases and J 4 bases; nucleotides not matched to a gene: 6. This CDR3 is 14 amino acids long. Germline V gene data show CDR1 as SNHLY and CDR2 as FYNNEI. CDR3 sequence reads: CASLVGTGGTEAFF. The CDR3 DNA follows: TGTGCCAGCCTTGTGGGGACAGGGGGCACTGAAGCTTTCTTT.

This clone was seen only a few times. The V and J genes are TRBV6-1 and TRBJ2-7; D possibly matches TRBD1 or TRBD2 (5 bases each). V was cut by 6 bases and J by 4 bases, with 10 bases left in between. Germline CDR1 reads MNHNS; CDR2 reads SASEGT. The CDR3 is made up of 12 amino acids. CDR3 amino acids: CASSGALYEQYF. DNA for the CDR3: TGTGCCAGCAGCGGGGCCTTATACGAGCAGTACTTC.

This clone is medium-sized in the sample. V is TRBV6-1 and J is TRBJ2-7; D might be TRBD1 (5 bases). This CDR3 spans 12 amino acids. CDR1 MNHNS and CDR2 SASEGT come from the germline V gene. V was trimmed by 6 bases and J by 3 bases, leaving 9 bases between them. The CDR3 loop reads CASRRQGYEQYF. In DNA, the CDR3 is TGTGCCAGCAGGCGGCAGGGCTACGAGCAGTACTTC.

V usage is TRBV6-1 and J usage is TRBJ1-6, with a possible D match to TRBD1 (5 bases). The ends were cut back, 8 bases at V and 8 bases at J, with 13 bases in the middle. Looked up from germline, CDR1 is MNHNS and CDR2 is SASEGT. The CDR3 contains 13 residues. For the CDR3, the DNA is TGTGCCAGCTGGGGGGAAGGTGATTCACCCCTCCACTTT. Translating it yields CASWGEGDSPLHF.

Details on this clone: No conserved phenylalanine or tryptophan ends this CDR3, so it is likely a read error. No DNA is shown, since the ends of the CDR3 on it are uncertain; the CDR3 is the one TCRdb lists. This sequence joins TRBV7-3 and TRBJ1-2; the table names TRBD1, a call not compared with the DNA. CDR1 and CDR2 (germline): SGHTA, FQGTGA. The CDR3 is made up of 8 amino acids, end residues included. The CDR3 protein is CASSEDRG.

This clone showed up many times. The chain uses TRBV20-1 and TRBJ2-1; D uncertain. The CDR3 consists of 12 residues. Looked up from germline, CDR1 is DFQATT and CDR2 is SNEGSKA (reference sequence). The CDR3 loop reads CSTRGSYNEQFF. For the CDR3, the DNA is TGCAGCACCCGCGGCTCCTACAATGAGCAGTTCTTC.

This clone is termed medium-sized. CDR3 in DNA: TGTGCCAGCAGTTCGGGACAGTTATACGAGCAGTACTTC. Encoded protein: CASSSGQLYEQYF. The V gene is TRBV28, the J gene TRBJ2-7; 7 bases match TRBD1. V dropped 4 bases and J dropped 4; count of bases not matched to a gene: 4. Germline values: CDR1 MDHEN, CDR2 SYDVKM. The CDR3 totals 13 residues.

The table lists this clone with many counts. The chain couples TRBV5-1 to TRBJ1-4; possibly TRBD1 for D (5 bases). The germline V gene has CDR1 SGHRS and CDR2 YFSETQ. The CDR3 is 14 amino acids. Trimming removed 7 bases at V and 4 bases at J, with 14 bases between. The CDR3 loop reads CASAPVGLNEKLFF. For the CDR3, the DNA is TGCGCCAGCGCCCCGGTGGGGCTTAATGAAAAACTGTTTTTT.

This clone was observed at least ten times. V gene TRBV7-2 combines with J gene TRBJ2-3; 12 nucleotides align to TRBD2. The CDR3 contains 15 residues. V was clipped by 4 bases and J by 4 bases; unmatched bases: 3. Germline CDR1 reads SGHTA; CDR2 reads FQGNSA. CDR3 region: CASSSSGGAPDTQYF. In DNA, the CDR3 is TGTGCCAGCAGCTCTAGCGGGGGGGCCCCAGATACGCAGTATTTT.

A few counts support this clone. This chain links TRBV20-1 with TRBJ1-1; D not resolved. The V end was cut by 4 bases, the J end by 9 bases, with 6 bases between. Germline V gene lookup returns CDR1 DFQATT and CDR2 SNEGSKA (reference sequence). The CDR3 extends over 9 amino acids. The CDR3 nucleotides read TGCAGTGCTACTTTAAAAGCTTTCTTT. This gives the protein CSATLKAFF.

Judged by abundance, this clone is medium-sized. This chain links TRBV5-1 with TRBJ2-1, with 13 bases fitting TRBD2. J gave up 0 bases and V 7 bases, and 4 bases lay outside the gene matches. CDR1 is SGHRS, CDR2 YFSETQ, per germline. The CDR3 consists of 16 residues. DNA of the CDR3: TGCGCCAGCGCGACTAGCGGGAGGAGCTCCTACAATGAGCAGTTCTTC. Amino acids: CASATSGRSSYNEQFF.